What follows are 15 T cell receptor beta chains derived from one specimen sequenced in a study of T cells in Graves' hyperthyroidism and ophthalmopathy. RNA transcripts served as the template for amplifying TCR beta CDR3 regions. The HTBI primer set drove a first-round RT-PCR of the TCR CDR3. Each CDR3 protein gets one entry after TCRdb re-called the multiplex PCR reads with MiXCR. The sample has 500,000 to 800,000 distinct CDR3 sequences, about 14% seen once. Sequenced input: blood. The receptors here all came from a woman aged 50 to 65 with Graves' ophthalmopathy.

This clonotype was counted ten times or more. The chain is built from TRBV29-1 and TRBJ2-1, with D perhaps TRBD1 or TRBD2 (5 bases each). Trimming pared 7 bases from V and 3 bases from J, leaving 19 bases between. This CDR3 spans 15 amino acids. Germline V gene data show CDR1 as SQVTM and CDR2 as ANQGSEA. CDR3 loop: CSANLLFGGYNEQFF. DNA of the CDR3: TGCAGCGCTAACCTTCTTTTTGGGGGCTACAATGAGCAGTTCTTC.

The sample holds many counts of this clonotype. The V gene is TRBV19, the J gene TRBJ2-3, with TRBD2 matching 14 bases. The germline gives CDR1 LNHDA, CDR2 SQIVND (reference sequence). V lost 5 bases to trimming and J lost 1 base; unmatched junction nucleotides: 11. The CDR3 sequence is 19 residues long. CDR3 nucleotide sequence: TGTGCCAGTAGTCTACTGCCGGGACTAGCGGGAGACGGCACAGATACGCAGTATTTT. It specifies CASSLLPGLAGDGTDTQYF.

The rearrangement links TRBV6-5 to TRBJ2-2; no clear D. This CDR3 comprises 16 residues. Per germline, CDR1 MNHEY and CDR2 SVGAGI. Deletions cut 0 bases from V and 2 bases from J, with 10 bases between. This chain's CDR3 is CASSYSVTPNTGELFF. CDR3 coding DNA: TGTGCCAGCAGTTACTCGGTGACACCTAACACCGGGGAGCTGTTTTTT.

This clonotype was detected many times. The rearrangement uses TRBV28 and TRBJ2-1, with 10 nucleotides matching TRBD1. CDR3 length: 15 residues. Germline V gene data show CDR1 as MDHEN and CDR2 as SYDVKM. The trim removed 6 bases at V and 8 bases at J, leaving 10 bases unmatched. This CDR3 reads CASSERTGGVDEQFF. CDR3 nucleotide sequence: TGTGCCAGCAGCGAAAGGACAGGGGGTGTTGATGAGCAGTTCTTC. Full variable domain (missing parts from reference TRBV28 and TRBJ2-1): DVKVTQSSRYLVKRTGEKVFLECVQDMDHENMFWYRQDPGLGLRLIYFSYDVKMKEKGDIPEGYSVSREKKERFSLILESASTNQTSMYLCASSERTGGVDEQFFGPGTRLTVL.

Many counts were recorded for this clonotype. This chain connects TRBV20-1 to TRBJ2-1; D gene unclear. The CDR3 runs to 15 residues. V was trimmed by 1 base and J by 0 bases, leaving 10 bases between them. Germline V gives CDR1 DFQATT, CDR2 SNEGSKA (reference sequence). CDR3 region: CSARGSRSSYNEQFF. DNA for the CDR3: TGCAGTGCTAGAGGTAGCCGGAGCTCCTACAATGAGCAGTTCTTC.

This clonotype was counted ten times or more. J is TRBJ2-2 and V is TRBV11-2; no firm D call. V was shortened by 6 bases and J by 3 bases, with 14 bases between the two germline ends. Germline lookup yields CDR1 SGHAT and CDR2 FQNNGV. The CDR3 sequence is 15 residues long. The CDR3 DNA reads as TGTGCCAGCAGTCTCGGGCTAGTCGACACCGGGGAGCTGTTTTTT. This gives the protein CASSLGLVDTGELFF.

This clonotype was detected many times. The chain joins TRBV5-1 to TRBJ2-1; TRBD1 aligns across 9 bases. The V gene's germline CDR1 is SGHRS and CDR2 YFSETQ. V was pared by 5 bases and J by 5 bases, with 11 bases of the junction left unmatched. The CDR3 is 16 residues long. The CDR3 loop reads CASSHWPGTGHNEQFF. The CDR3 nucleotides are TGCGCCAGCAGTCACTGGCCCGGGACAGGGCACAATGAGCAGTTCTTC.

This clonotype was seen many times. CDR3 loop: CASSQDRRGRAYEQYF. The CDR3 nucleotides read TGCGCCAGCAGCCAAGATCGTCGCGGGAGGGCCTACGAGCAGTACTTC. V usage is TRBV4-3 and J usage is TRBJ2-7, with 9 bases that match TRBD2. Per germline, CDR1 LGHNA and CDR2 YSLEER. V gave up 0 bases and J gave up 2 bases; unmatched junction bases: 5. The CDR3 extends over 16 amino acids.

This chain uses TRBV28 with TRBJ1-6; the D gene is possibly TRBD1 (5 bases). Germline V gives CDR1 MDHEN, CDR2 SYDVKM. Deletions cut 3 bases from V and 4 bases from J, with 10 bases between. The CDR3 length is 15 residues. CDR3 sequence (DNA): TGTGCCAGCAGTTTGACAGAGGGATATAATTCACCCCTCCACTTT. Protein: CASSLTEGYNSPLHF.

This clonotype was observed many times. V usage is TRBV11-1 and J usage is TRBJ2-5, with TRBD2 as a possible D gene (6 bases). Germline V gene lookup returns CDR1 SGHAT and CDR2 FQDESV (reference sequence). The CDR3 is made up of 14 amino acids. V was cut by 2 bases and J by 5 bases, with 12 bases left in between. The DNA for the CDR3 is TGTGCCAGCAGCTTAACGGGGCTAGCGGAGACCCAGTACTTC. It yields the protein CASSLTGLAETQYF.

The DNA of the CDR3 is TGTGCCAGCAGTCCGGGACAGATTGAAAAACTGTTTTTT. Residues: CASSPGQIEKLFF. The chain is built from TRBV28 and TRBJ1-4; TRBD1 agrees at 7 bases. Trimming removed 5 bases from V and 7 bases from J; junction bases left unmatched: 4. Germline-derived CDR1 and CDR2 are MDHEN and SYDVKM. The CDR3 spans 13 residues. Variable domain in full (rest from reference TRBV28 and TRBJ1-4): DVKVTQSSRYLVKRTGEKVFLECVQDMDHENMFWYRQDPGLGLRLIYFSYDVKMKEKGDIPEGYSVSREKKERFSLILESASTNQTSMYLCASSPGQIEKLFFGSGTQLSVL.

At least ten counts were recorded for this clonotype. The chain uses TRBV2 and TRBJ2-2; no definite D call. Germline V lookup: CDR1 SNHLY, CDR2 FYNNEI. Deletions cut 7 bases from V and 4 bases from J, with 10 bases between. The CDR3 is 13 residues long. The CDR3 spells CASKYTTTGELFF. The CDR3 bases are TGTGCCAGCAAGTACACCACCACCGGGGAGCTGTTTTTT.

The V call is TRBV3-1, the J call TRBJ1-5; tentative D call: TRBD1 (5 bases). V was pared by 3 bases and J by 2 bases, with 8 bases between. The CDR3 contains 14 residues. From germline, CDR1 is LGHDT and CDR2 YNNKEL (reference sequence). Here the CDR3 DNA reads TGTGCCAGCAGCCAGAGAGGGGGCAATCAGCCCCAGCATTTT. Amino acids: CASSQRGGNQPQHF.

The table lists this clonotype with a few counts. The V and J genes are TRBV13 and TRBJ2-3; TRBD2 aligns across 8 bases. The V and J ends lost 4 bases and 0 bases, in that order; junction bases with no gene match: 15. Germline V gives CDR1 PRHDT, CDR2 FYEKMQ (reference sequence). The CDR3 is made up of 19 amino acids. This chain's CDR3 is CASSSTIPGTRTSTDTQYF. CDR3 nucleotide sequence: TGTGCCAGCAGCTCCACGATCCCCGGGACTAGAACTAGCACAGATACGCAGTATTTT.

The chain joins TRBV19 to TRBJ2-7, with TRBD1 matching over 10 bases. This CDR3 is built from 15 residues. Germline V gene lookup returns CDR1 LNHDA and CDR2 SQIVND (reference sequence). V was clipped by 6 bases and J by 3 bases; unmatched bases: 8. This CDR3 is CASRAQDRGIYEQYF. CDR3 DNA sequence: TGTGCCAGTAGGGCTCAGGACAGGGGGATCTACGAGCAGTACTTC.